These 9 T cell receptor beta chains were sequenced from one sample in a study of CD8 T cells in Susac syndrome. RNA was extracted with the RNeasy kit, and a quantity of roughly 0.45 to 1 ug was reverse transcribed using random hexamers. TCRdb reanalysed the immunoSEQ multiplex PCR reads using MiXCR and keeps one entry per CDR3 protein. The table records 210,000 or so distinct CDR3 sequences, around nine tenths of them present only once. Sequenced input: CD8+ T cells from PBMCs. These receptors all stem from a human donor with multiple sclerosis.

J is TRBJ2-7 and V is TRBV4-1; 9 nucleotides line up with TRBD1. This CDR3 is 16 amino acids long. Germline CDR1 reads MGHRA; CDR2 reads YSYEKL. Unmatched junction bases numbered 6, after V lost 0 bases and J lost 3 bases. The CDR3: CASSQDRDRVSYEQYF. The CDR3, as DNA: TGCGCCAGCAGCCAAGATCGGGACAGGGTGAGCTACGAGCAGTACTTC.

CDR3 coding DNA: TGCGCCAGCAGCCGTCGGGAGGAGGACGCTAAAGAGACCCAGTACTTC. Protein sequence: CASSRREEDAKETQYF. The J gene is TRBJ2-5, the V gene TRBV4-1; TRBD2 aligns across 7 bases. CDR3 length: 16 residues. V was clipped by 4 bases and J by 3 bases; unmatched bases: 11. Germline CDR1 and CDR2: MGHRA and YSYEKL.

V and J are TRBV3-1 and TRBJ2-5; D call uncertain. Deletions cut 1 base from V and 5 bases from J, with 14 bases between. The CDR3 extends over 15 amino acids. Per the germline V gene, CDR1 is LGHDT and CDR2 is YNNKEL (reference sequence). The CDR3 nucleotides read TGTGCCAGCAGCCAAGCCCCGACCCGCGCGGAGACCCAGTACTTC. Protein: CASSQAPTRAETQYF.

In this sample, this clonotype turned up once. V gene TRBV27 combines with J gene TRBJ1-6; D gene uncertain. This CDR3 has 15 residues. V was trimmed by 5 bases and J by 0 bases, leaving 8 bases between them. Germline V gene lookup returns CDR1 MNHEY and CDR2 SMNVEV (reference sequence). Here the CDR3 DNA reads TGTGCCAGCAGTAATGGGGTCTCCTATAATTCACCCCTCCACTTT. Its translation is CASSNGVSYNSPLHF.

The CDR3 DNA sequence: TGTGCCACCAGCAGAGGACTAGCGGAAAGTTACGAGCAGTACTTC. This encodes CATSRGLAESYEQYF. The gene calls are TRBV15 and TRBJ2-7; TRBD2 matches 9 bases. CDR1 and CDR2 (germline): LNHNV, YYDKDF (reference sequence). The V and J ends lost 1 base and 4 bases, in that order; junction bases with no gene match: 5. CDR3 length: 15 residues.

V and J are TRBV27 and TRBJ1-5, with D maybe TRBD1 (5 bases). This CDR3 contains 13 residues. V dropped 6 bases and J dropped 5 bases, with 11 bases sitting between them. CDR1 and CDR2 from the germline V gene are MNHEY and SMNVEV (reference sequence). The CDR3 bases are TGTGCCAGCAGCCGGGGCGTGCATCAGCCCCAGCATTTT. Translation gives CASSRGVHQPQHF.

The table lists this clonotype with a count of one. This chain joins TRBV19 and TRBJ1-6, with 7 positions matching TRBD1. Germline assignment: CDR1 LNHDA and CDR2 SQIVND (reference sequence). This CDR3 comprises 15 residues. Germline trimming cut 0 bases from V and 9 bases from J; bases unmatched to any gene: 5. CDR3 protein: CASSIETGLGSPLHF. The CDR3 nucleotides are TGTGCCAGTAGTATAGAGACAGGGTTGGGTTCACCCCTCCACTTT.

The chain couples TRBV29-1 to TRBJ2-5; TRBD2 might be the D (6 bases). Germline V CDR1 and CDR2: SQVTM, ANQGSEA. The CDR3 has 14 amino acids. The germline V and J ends were trimmed by 0 bases and 5 bases, with 13 bases remaining between them. The CDR3, as DNA: TGCAGCGTTGAAGATGGAGGGTTCGGCGAGACCCAGTACTTC. This sequence encodes CSVEDGGFGETQYF. The entire variable domain, with the rest obtained from reference TRBV29-1 and TRBJ2-5, is as follows: SAVISQKPSRDICQRGTSLTIQCQVDSQVTMMFWYRQQPGQSLTLIATANQGSEATYESGFVIDKFPISRPNLTFSTLTVSNMSPEDSSIYLCSVEDGGFGETQYFGPGTRLLVL.

The V and J genes are TRBV5-4 and TRBJ1-1; D remains ambiguous. Germline V gene sequence: CDR1 SGHNT, CDR2 YYREEE (reference sequence). Trimming removed 0 bases from V and 0 bases from J, with 15 bases in between. The CDR3 is made up of 17 amino acids. This chain's CDR3 is CASSLAPGAGMNTEAFF. The CDR3 bases are TGTGCCAGCAGCTTGGCCCCGGGAGCCGGCATGAACACTGAAGCTTTCTTT.